These 20 T cell receptor beta chains share one sample of origin, sequenced in a study of blood T cell repertoires in COVID-19. Produced via immunoSEQ multiplex PCR; TCRdb's table is partial and in-frame only. The data show about 350,000 clones, with around 87% seen just once and about 6.3% held by the top ten. The sequenced material came from peripheral blood. The receptors shown here come from a woman between 50 and 59 years old with COVID-19, enrolled during active disease.

This clone came up once. V is TRBV4-1 and J is TRBJ1-3; TRBD1 matches at 7 bases. The CDR3 covers 15 residues. Per germline, CDR1 MGHRA and CDR2 YSYEKL. The V and J ends lost 4 bases and 0 bases, in that order; junction bases with no gene match: 3. The CDR3 loop reads CASSRGQSSGNTIYF. CDR3 DNA: TGCGCCAGCAGCCGGGGACAGAGCTCTGGAAACACCATATATTTT.

The V and J genes are TRBV11-3 and TRBJ2-5; D is possibly TRBD1 (6 bases). This CDR3 comprises 16 residues. V gave up 0 bases and J gave up 2 bases, with 13 bases separating them. Per germline, CDR1 SGHNT and CDR2 YENEEA. The CDR3 loop is CASSLEGAPSQETQYF. The DNA for the CDR3 is TGTGCCAGCAGCTTAGAGGGGGCCCCCTCACAAGAGACCCAGTACTTC.

The V gene is TRBV19, the J gene TRBJ1-1, with a weak D call TRBD1 (5 bases). Trimming shortened V by 2 bases and J by 2 bases, and 6 bases separated the two germline ends. This CDR3 comprises 13 residues. Germline V gives CDR1 LNHDA, CDR2 SQIVND (reference sequence). Written as DNA, the CDR3 is TGTGCCAGTAGTATAACAGGCAACACTGAAGCTTTCTTT. Protein product: CASSITGNTEAFF. The full variable domain, with the rest looked up from reference TRBV19 and TRBJ1-1, is DGGITQSPKYLFRKEGQNVTLSCEQNLNHDAMYWYRQDPGQGLRLIYYSQIVNDFQKGDIAEGYSVSREKKESFPLTVTSAQKNPTAFYLCASSITGNTEAFFGQGTRLTVV.

The chain links TRBV9 to TRBJ1-2, with TRBD1 matching 9 bases. CDR3 length: 17 amino acids. Germline values: CDR1 SGDLS, CDR2 YYNGEE. V gave up 1 base and J gave up 0 bases; unmatched junction bases: 7. CDR3 coding DNA: TGTGCCAGCAGCGTATTGGGACAGGGCTACACTAACTATGGCTACACCTTC. The encoded protein is CASSVLGQGYTNYGYTF.

The chain has TRBV6-2 or TRBV6-3 and TRBJ2-5; 7 bases align to TRBD1. This CDR3 contains 14 residues. Germline CDR1 and CDR2: MNHEY and SVGEGT. J lost 3 bases, V lost 4 bases, and 5 bases had no gene match. The CDR3 DNA follows: TGTGCCAGCAGTTCCTGGGGGACAGAAGAGACCCAGTACTTC. As protein: CASSSWGTEETQYF.

The chain recombines TRBV6-6 with TRBJ2-2, with 7 bases lining up with TRBD1. There are 15 residues in the CDR3. Germline-derived CDR1 and CDR2 are MNHNY and SVGAGI (reference sequence). Germline trimming cut 7 bases from V and 6 bases from J; bases unmatched to any gene: 11. In nucleotides, the CDR3 is TGTGCCAGCAACCAGAACAGGGGTGGCGCCGGGGAGCTGTTTTTT. Its protein is CASNQNRGGAGELFF.

The genes are TRBV10-3 and TRBJ2-1; 15 bases line up with TRBD2. The trim removed 10 bases at V and 7 bases at J, leaving 14 bases unmatched. CDR3 length equals 17 residues. Germline CDR1 is ENHRY and CDR2 is SYGVKD. The CDR3 nucleotides are TGTGCCACCGGAATCGGACTAGCGGGAGGGAATGGGAATGAGCAGTTCTTC. Protein product: CATGIGLAGGNGNEQFF.

This sequence joins TRBV19 and TRBJ2-1; D is possibly TRBD1 (5 bases). The germline V and J ends were trimmed by 4 bases and 0 bases, with 13 bases remaining between them. The germline V gene has CDR1 LNHDA and CDR2 SQIVND (reference sequence). CDR3 length: 16 residues. The CDR3 bases are TGTGCCAGTAGTACCGGGCAGGGTCTCTCCTACAATGAGCAGTTCTTC. This gives the protein CASSTGQGLSYNEQFF.

The chain combines TRBV24-1 with TRBJ2-1; TRBD1 aligns across 7 bases. This CDR3 has 16 amino acids. Germline lookup yields CDR1 KGHDR and CDR2 SFDVKD. The V segment lost 2 bases and the J segment 5 bases; nucleotides outside the gene matches: 8. CDR3 nucleotide sequence: TGTGCCACCAGTGATTGGAAGACAGGGCCCAACAATGAGCAGTTCTTC. It yields the protein CATSDWKTGPNNEQFF.

The CDR3 coding sequence is TGTGCCAGCAGCCAAGACAGGTCTCAGGTGCAGTTCTTC. Translating it yields CASSQDRSQVQFF. This chain uses TRBV5-5 with TRBJ2-1; TRBD1 is a possible D gene (6 bases). V was clipped by 4 bases and J by 12 bases, with 17 bases between them. CDR1 SGHKS and CDR2 YYEKEE come from the germline V gene (reference sequence). CDR3 length: 13 residues.

The V call is TRBV5-4, the J call TRBJ2-7; the match to TRBD1 covers 8 bases. The CDR3 spans 15 residues. The V gene end was trimmed by 0 bases and the J gene end by 1 base; junction bases not matched to a gene: 3. Germline V gene data show CDR1 as SGHNT and CDR2 as YYREEE (reference sequence). The CDR3 loop is CASSLARDRSYEQYF. For the CDR3, the DNA is TGTGCCAGCAGCTTGGCCCGGGACAGGTCCTACGAGCAGTACTTC.

V gene TRBV27 combines with J gene TRBJ1-1, with a tentative D call TRBD1 (5 bases). With 2 bases removed from V and 4 bases from J, the gap between germline ends came to 17 bases. The CDR3 spans 16 residues. Germline V gene data show CDR1 as MNHEY and CDR2 as SMNVEV (reference sequence). The CDR3 DNA sequence: TGTGCCAGCAGTTTAGAGGCAGGGAACGGGGGCACTGAAGCTTTCTTT. Encoded protein: CASSLEAGNGGTEAFF.

The table lists this clone with a count of one. V is TRBV27 and J is TRBJ2-1; 11 nucleotides align to TRBD2. Germline trimming cut 4 bases from V and 1 base from J; bases unmatched to any gene: 0. Germline V gene data show CDR1 as MNHEY and CDR2 as SMNVEV (reference sequence). This CDR3 is built from 15 residues. CDR3 protein: CASSWTSGSYNEQFF. The DNA of the CDR3 is TGTGCCAGCAGTTGGACTAGCGGGTCCTACAATGAGCAGTTCTTC.

The chain couples TRBV18 to TRBJ2-7; 12 bases agree with TRBD2. This CDR3 is built from 18 residues. Trimming removed 3 bases from V and 6 bases from J; junction bases left unmatched: 15. In germline, CDR1 is KGHSH, CDR2 LQKENI. The CDR3 coding sequence is TGTGCCAGCTCACCTCGTGCCCCCGGGACTAGCGGGTGGGTCGAGCAGTACTTC. As protein: CASSPRAPGTSGWVEQYF.

The sample holds a few counts of this clone. J is TRBJ2-2 and V is TRBV4-1, with 7 bases lining up with TRBD2. This CDR3 has 18 residues. Germline V lookup: CDR1 MGHRA, CDR2 YSYEKL. V dropped 2 bases and J dropped 0; count of bases not matched to a gene: 9. The CDR3 DNA follows: TGCGCCAGCAGCCAAATATCATGGACTAGATCGAACACCGGGGAGCTGTTTTTT. Translating gives CASSQISWTRSNTGELFF.

The chain has TRBV3-1 (or the pseudogene TRBV3-2) and TRBJ2-5, with a weak D call TRBD2 (5 bases). The CDR3 is 17 amino acids. The V end was cut by 0 bases, the J end by 0 bases, with 14 bases between. Germline V lookup: CDR1 LGHDT, CDR2 YNNKEL (reference sequence). As DNA, the CDR3 is TGTGCCAGCAGCCAAGATCTTTCGGGATCGAACCAAGAGACCCAGTACTTC. Translated, it gives CASSQDLSGSNQETQYF.

The gene calls are TRBV6-5 and TRBJ2-1, with TRBD2 identical over 13 bases. V shed 4 bases and J 7 bases; nucleotides not matched to a gene: 7. The CDR3 spans 16 residues. Looked up from germline, CDR1 is MNHEY and CDR2 is SVGAGI. This chain's CDR3 is CASSFWTSGRWNEQFF. In DNA, the CDR3 is TGTGCCAGCAGTTTCTGGACTAGCGGGAGATGGAATGAGCAGTTCTTC.

V gene TRBV28 combines with J gene TRBJ1-2; 11 positions match TRBD1. Germline CDR1 reads MDHEN; CDR2 reads SYDVKM. Losses at the gene ends were 8 bases for V and 4 bases for J; bases not matched to a gene: 0. The CDR3 loop spans 12 amino acids. CDR3 coding DNA: TGTGCCAGCGGGACAGGGGGCTATGGCTACACCTTC. It translates to CASGTGGYGYTF.

The CDR3 here is CASSLGGGGRLETQYF. The CDR3 DNA reads as TGTGCCAGCAGCTTGGGTGGAGGGGGCAGGTTGGAGACCCAGTACTTC. The chain uses TRBV5-4 and TRBJ2-5; TRBD1 is a possible D gene (7 bases). Trimming stripped 0 bases from V and 5 bases from J, with 17 bases between. The CDR3 length is 16 residues. Germline V gene lookup returns CDR1 SGHNT and CDR2 YYREEE (reference sequence).

The chain couples TRBV20-1 to TRBJ2-3, with 12 nucleotides matching TRBD2. This CDR3 contains 19 residues. Germline lookup yields CDR1 DFQATT and CDR2 SNEGSKA (reference sequence). J was trimmed by 3 bases and V by 3 bases; bases with no gene match: 16. CDR3 sequence reads: CSASYWSSTSGSLTDTQYF. The DNA for the CDR3 is TGCAGTGCTAGTTACTGGTCGTCGACTAGCGGGAGTTTGACAGATACGCAGTATTTT.